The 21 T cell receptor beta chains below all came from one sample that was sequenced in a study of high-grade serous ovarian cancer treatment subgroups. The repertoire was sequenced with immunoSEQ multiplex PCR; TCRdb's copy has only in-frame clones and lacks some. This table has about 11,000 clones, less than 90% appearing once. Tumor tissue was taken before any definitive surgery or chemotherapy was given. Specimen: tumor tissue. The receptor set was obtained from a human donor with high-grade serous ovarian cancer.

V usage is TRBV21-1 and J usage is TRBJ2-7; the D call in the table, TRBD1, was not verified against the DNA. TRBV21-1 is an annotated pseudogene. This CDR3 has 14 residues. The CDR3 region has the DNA TGTGCCAGCAGCAATAGACAGGGGAAACACGAGCAGTACTTC. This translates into CASSNRQGKHEQYF.

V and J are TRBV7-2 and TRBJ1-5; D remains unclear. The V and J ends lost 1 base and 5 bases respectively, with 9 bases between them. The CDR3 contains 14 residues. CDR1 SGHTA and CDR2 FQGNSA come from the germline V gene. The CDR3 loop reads CASSLVGIDQPQHF. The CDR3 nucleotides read TGTGCCAGCAGCTTAGTGGGAATCGATCAGCCCCAGCATTTT.

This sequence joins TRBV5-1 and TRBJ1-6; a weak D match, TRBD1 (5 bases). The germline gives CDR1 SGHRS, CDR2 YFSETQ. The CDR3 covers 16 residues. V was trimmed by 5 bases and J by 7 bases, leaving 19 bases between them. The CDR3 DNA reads TGCGCCAGCAGAGTGGGGGGTCTAAGAGCGAATTCACCCCTCCACTTT. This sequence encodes CASRVGGLRANSPLHF.

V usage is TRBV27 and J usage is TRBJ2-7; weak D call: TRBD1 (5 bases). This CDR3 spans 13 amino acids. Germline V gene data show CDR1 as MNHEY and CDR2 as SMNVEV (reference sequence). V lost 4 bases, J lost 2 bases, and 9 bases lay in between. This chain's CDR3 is CASSSDSTYEQYF. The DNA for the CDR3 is TGTGCCAGCAGTTCCGACAGTACCTACGAGCAGTACTTC.

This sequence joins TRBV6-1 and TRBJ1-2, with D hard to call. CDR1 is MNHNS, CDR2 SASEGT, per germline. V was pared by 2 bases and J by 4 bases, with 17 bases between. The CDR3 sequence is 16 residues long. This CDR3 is CASSELLAALAYGYTF. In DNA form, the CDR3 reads TGTGCCAGCAGTGAATTATTGGCAGCCCTAGCCTATGGCTACACCTTC.

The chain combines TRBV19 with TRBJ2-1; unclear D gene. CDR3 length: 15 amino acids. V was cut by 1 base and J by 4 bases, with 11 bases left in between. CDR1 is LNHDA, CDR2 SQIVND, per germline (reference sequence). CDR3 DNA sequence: TGTGCCAGTAGTATAGGATTAGCTGATTACAATGAGCAGTTCTTC. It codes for CASSIGLADYNEQFF.

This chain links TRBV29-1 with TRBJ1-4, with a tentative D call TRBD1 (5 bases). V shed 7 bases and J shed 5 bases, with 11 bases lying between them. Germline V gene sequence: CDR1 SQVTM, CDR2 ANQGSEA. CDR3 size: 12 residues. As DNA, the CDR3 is TGCAGCGCGACAGAGGGGAATGAAAAACTGTTTTTT. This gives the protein CSATEGNEKLFF.

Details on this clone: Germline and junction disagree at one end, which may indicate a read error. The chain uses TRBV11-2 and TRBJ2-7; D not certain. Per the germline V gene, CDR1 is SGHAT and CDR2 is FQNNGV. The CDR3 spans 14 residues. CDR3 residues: CASSLTQHSYGQYF. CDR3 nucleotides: TGTGCCAGCAGCTTAACGCAGCACTCCTACGGGCAGTACTTC.

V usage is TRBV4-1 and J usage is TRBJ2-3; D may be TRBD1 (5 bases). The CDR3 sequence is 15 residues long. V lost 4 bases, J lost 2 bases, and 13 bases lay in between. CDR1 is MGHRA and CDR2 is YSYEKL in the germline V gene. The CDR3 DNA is TGCGCCAGCAGCCGGGGCGAGTTTGACACAGATACGCAGTATTTT. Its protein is CASSRGEFDTDTQYF.

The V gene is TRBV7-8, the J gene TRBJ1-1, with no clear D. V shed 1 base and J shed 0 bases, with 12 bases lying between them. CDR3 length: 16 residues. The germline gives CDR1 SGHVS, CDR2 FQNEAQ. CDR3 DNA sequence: TGTGCCAGCAGCTTAGTTTTAGCCAAGATGAACACTGAAGCTTTCTTT. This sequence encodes CASSLVLAKMNTEAFF. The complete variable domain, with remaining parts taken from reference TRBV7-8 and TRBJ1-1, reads GAGVSQSPRYKVAKRGQDVALRCDPISGHVSLFWYQQALGQGPEFLTYFQNEAQLDKSGLPSDRFFAERPEGSVSTLKIQRTQQEDSAVYLCASSLVLAKMNTEAFFGQGTRLTVV.

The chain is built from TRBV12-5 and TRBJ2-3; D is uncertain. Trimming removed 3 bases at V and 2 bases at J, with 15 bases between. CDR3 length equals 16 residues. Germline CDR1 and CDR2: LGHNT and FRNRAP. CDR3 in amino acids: CASGFPPLKPTDTQYF. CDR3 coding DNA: TGTGCTAGTGGTTTCCCGCCCCTTAAGCCCACAGATACGCAGTATTTT.

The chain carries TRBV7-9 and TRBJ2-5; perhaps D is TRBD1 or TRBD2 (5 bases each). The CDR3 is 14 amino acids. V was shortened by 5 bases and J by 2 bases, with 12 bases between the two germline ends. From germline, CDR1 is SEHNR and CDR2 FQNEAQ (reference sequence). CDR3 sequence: CASSIRDGQETQYF. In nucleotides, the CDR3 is TGTGCCAGCAGCATCCGGGACGGTCAAGAGACCCAGTACTTC.

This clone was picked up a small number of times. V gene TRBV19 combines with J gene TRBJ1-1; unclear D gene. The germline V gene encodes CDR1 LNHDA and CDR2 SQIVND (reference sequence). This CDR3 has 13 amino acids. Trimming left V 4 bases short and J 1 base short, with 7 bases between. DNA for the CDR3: TGTGCCAGTAGTAAACAGAGGAACACTGAAGCTTTCTTT. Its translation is CASSKQRNTEAFF.

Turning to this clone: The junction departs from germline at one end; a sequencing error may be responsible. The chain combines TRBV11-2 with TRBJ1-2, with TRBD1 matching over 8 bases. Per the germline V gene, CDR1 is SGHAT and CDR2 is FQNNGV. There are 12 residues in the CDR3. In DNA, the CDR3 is TGTGCCAGCAGCTCCCGGGACAGGACTCTCCCTTTC. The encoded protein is CASSSRDRTLPF.

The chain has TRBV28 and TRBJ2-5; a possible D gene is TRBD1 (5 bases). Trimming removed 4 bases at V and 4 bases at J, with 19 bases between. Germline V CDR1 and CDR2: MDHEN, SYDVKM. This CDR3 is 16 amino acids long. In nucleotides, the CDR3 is TGTGCCAGCAGTTCAGACAGTTCTTCCGGTAGAGAGACCCAGTACTTC. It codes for CASSSDSSSGRETQYF. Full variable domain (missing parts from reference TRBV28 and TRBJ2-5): DVKVTQSSRYLVKRTGEKVFLECVQDMDHENMFWYRQDPGLGLRLIYFSYDVKMKEKGDIPEGYSVSREKKERFSLILESASTNQTSMYLCASSSDSSSGRETQYFGPGTRLLVL.

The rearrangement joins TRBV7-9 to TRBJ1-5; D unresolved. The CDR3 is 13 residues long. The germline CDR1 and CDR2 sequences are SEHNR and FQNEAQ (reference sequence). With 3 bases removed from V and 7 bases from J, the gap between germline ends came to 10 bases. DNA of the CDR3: TGTGCCAGCAGCTTGAACATGGAGCAGCCCCAGCATTTT. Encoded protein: CASSLNMEQPQHF.

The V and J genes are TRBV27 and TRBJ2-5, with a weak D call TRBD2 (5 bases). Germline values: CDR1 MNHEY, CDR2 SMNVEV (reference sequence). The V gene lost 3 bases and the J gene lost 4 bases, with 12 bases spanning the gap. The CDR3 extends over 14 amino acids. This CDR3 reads CASSLGGLGETQYF. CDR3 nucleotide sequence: TGTGCCAGCAGTTTGGGCGGGCTCGGAGAGACCCAGTACTTC.

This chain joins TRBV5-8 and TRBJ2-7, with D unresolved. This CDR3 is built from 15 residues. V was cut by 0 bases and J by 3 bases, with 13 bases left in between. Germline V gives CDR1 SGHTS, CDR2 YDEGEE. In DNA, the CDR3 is TGTGCCAGCAGCTTGGGAGTTGGCAGGTTCTACGAGCAGTACTTC. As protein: CASSLGVGRFYEQYF.

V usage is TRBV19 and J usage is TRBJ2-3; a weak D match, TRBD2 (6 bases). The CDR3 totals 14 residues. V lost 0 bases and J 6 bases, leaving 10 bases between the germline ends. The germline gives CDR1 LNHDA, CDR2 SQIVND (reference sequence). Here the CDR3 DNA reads TGTGCCAGTAGTATAGACGGGAGAGCCGATACGCAGTATTTT. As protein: CASSIDGRADTQYF.

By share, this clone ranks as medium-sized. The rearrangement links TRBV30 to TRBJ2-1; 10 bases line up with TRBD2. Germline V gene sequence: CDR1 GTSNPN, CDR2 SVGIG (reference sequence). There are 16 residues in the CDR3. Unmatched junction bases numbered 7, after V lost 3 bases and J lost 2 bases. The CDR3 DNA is TGTGCCTGGAGGGGAGGAGCGGGAGGGCCCTACAATGAGCAGTTCTTC. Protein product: CAWRGGAGGPYNEQFF.

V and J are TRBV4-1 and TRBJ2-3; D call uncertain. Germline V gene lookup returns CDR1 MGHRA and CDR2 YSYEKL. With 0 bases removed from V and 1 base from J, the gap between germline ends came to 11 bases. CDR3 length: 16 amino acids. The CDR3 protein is CASSQDPALGTDTQYF. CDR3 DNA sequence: TGCGCCAGCAGCCAAGATCCGGCTTTAGGCACAGATACGCAGTATTTT.